Listed below are T cell receptor beta chains from one sample, sequenced in a study of OX40 agonist ivuxolimab in advanced cancers. Sequencing was performed with immunoSEQ multiplex PCR; in TCRdb, only in-frame clones are kept and a portion is missing. The table records tens of thousands of clones, roughly nine tenths of them present only once. This specimen consisted of CD4+ or CD8+ T cells sorted from blood, obtained in a trial of the OX40 agonist ivuxolimab. These receptor sequences come from an adult with an advanced solid tumor such as melanoma, head and neck, liver or kidney cancer. Each CDR3 is given with its conserved first and last residue. D genes are given only for firm matches. A row's size may be missing; if present it is once, few, many or a size class.

TRBV7-8	TRBJ1-4	NA	NA	TGTGCCAGCAGCCGGGACTCGCGTGAAAAACTGTTTTTT	CASSRDSREKLFF
TRBV30	TRBJ2-2	once	NA	TGTGCCTGGGGGTCACAGGGAGCCGGGGAGCTGTTTTTT	CAWGSQGAGELFF
TRBV7-2	TRBJ2-1	NA	TRBD2	TGTGCCAGCAGCTTAGGGGCTAGCGGGAGTTATGAGCAGTTCTTC	CASSLGASGSYEQFF
TRBV28	TRBJ2-1	NA	TRBD2	TGTGCCAGCAGTTTCAAGCTAGCGGGATACAATGAGCAGTTCTTC	CASSFKLAGYNEQFF
TRBV2	TRBJ1-3	NA	NA	TGTGCCACGCAGAGCTCTGGAAACACCATATATTTT	CATQSSGNTIYF
TRBV5-1	TRBJ2-5	NA	TRBD2	TGCGCCAGCAGCTTGGGCGGGAGAGAAGAGACCCAGTACTTC	CASSLGGREETQYF
TRBV7-9	TRBJ2-1	NA	TRBD1	TGTGCCAGCAGGGACAGGGTCGACAATGAGCAGTTCTTC	CASRDRVDNEQFF
TRBV28	TRBJ2-7	NA	NA	TGTGCCAGTAGGGGTATCTCCTACGAGCAGTACTTC	CASRGISYEQYF
TRBV6-1	TRBJ2-7	NA	NA	TGTGCCAGCAGTGAAATAGCGGAGGGGACCTACGAGCAGTACTTC	CASSEIAEGTYEQYF
TRBV27	TRBJ2-3	NA	NA	TGTGCCAGCAGTCTGTCGACTAGCACAGATACGCAGTATTTT	CASSLSTSTDTQYF
TRBV11-3	TRBJ2-1	NA	NA	TGTGCCAGCAGCTCCATCAGGGTCGCCTACAATGAGCAGTTCTTC	CASSSIRVAYNEQFF
TRBV28	TRBJ1-5	few	NA	TGTGCCAGCACCCCGAACCTCAATCAGCCCCAGCATTTT	CASTPNLNQPQHF
TRBV7-6	TRBJ1-3	NA	NA	TGTGCCAGCAGTTCTCAAGGGAGTCGCTCTGGAAACACCATATATTTT	CASSSQGSRSGNTIYF
TRBV6-1	TRBJ1-4	NA	NA	TGTGCCAGCAGTGAGGGCAGAATTAATGAAAAACTGTTTTTT	CASSEGRINEKLFF
TRBV2	TRBJ2-1	NA	NA	TGTGCCAGCGGAGAGTCCCTCTACAATGAGCAGTTCTTC	CASGESLYNEQFF
TRBV28	TRBJ2-7	NA	NA	TGTGCCAGCAAATTGTCCTTAAATCACGAGCAGTACTTC	CASKLSLNHEQYF
TRBV7-2	TRBJ1-5	once	TRBD1	TGTGCCAGCAGCTTAGCGAACAGGGGCCTCAATCAGCCCCAGCATTTT	CASSLANRGLNQPQHF
TRBV4-1	TRBJ1-1	NA	NA	TGCGCCAGCAGCCAAGGGGGCCTGGTGGACAGGAACACTGAAGCTTTCTTT	CASSQGGLVDRNTEAFF
TRBV5-1	TRBJ2-7	NA	TRBD1	TGCGCCAGCAGCCTGGGACAGGGCACTGGCGAGCAGTACTTC	CASSLGQGTGEQYF
TRBV7-9	TRBJ1-2	NA	NA	TGTGCCAGCAGCTCCCCAATGAGCTATGGCTACACCTTC	CASSSPMSYGYTF
TRBV5-1	TRBJ2-7	NA	TRBD2	TGCGCCAGCAGCTTGGCCAATAGCGGGAGCTACGAGCAGTACTTC	CASSLANSGSYEQYF
TRBV5-5	TRBJ1-4	once	TRBD1	TGTGCCAGCAGCTTGTTATCCCAAGTCCGGGACAGACTGTTTTTT	CASSLLSQVRDRLFF
TRBV6-5	TRBJ2-2	once	NA	TGTGCCAGCACCTCACTGGGGAACACCGGGGAGCTGTTTTTT	CASTSLGNTGELFF
TRBV7-9	TRBJ1-1	NA	NA	TGTGCCAGCAGCTTATCTGGGGGCTTATTCACTGAAGCTTTCTTT	CASSLSGGLFTEAFF
TRBV11-2	TRBJ2-1	NA	TRBD1	TGTGCCAGCCTCCAGGGACAGGGAACAATCTACTCCTACAATGAGCAGTTCTTC	CASLQGQGTIYSYNEQFF
TRBV2	TRBJ1-4	NA	TRBD1	TGTGCCAGCAGTGTCGGGACAGGTGAAAAACTGTTTTTT	CASSVGTGEKLFF
TRBV27	TRBJ2-1	NA	TRBD2	TGTGCCAGCAGTCTTAGCGGGCCTACATACAATGAGCAGTTCTTC	CASSLSGPTYNEQFF
TRBV7-7	TRBJ2-5	once	NA	TGTGCTAGCAGCCCCGGAGGGTCGACAGGCCAAGAGACCCAGTACTTC	CASSPGGSTGQETQYF
TRBV5-6	TRBJ1-2	NA	NA	TGTGCCAGCAGCTTGGAGCGGGGCTACACCTTC	CASSLERGYTF
TRBV5-1	TRBJ2-1	NA	TRBD2	TGCGCCAGCAGCTCAACGGGACTAGCTTACAATGAGCAGTTCTTC	CASSSTGLAYNEQFF
TRBV5-6	TRBJ2-3	NA	TRBD2	TGTGCCAGCAGCTTGTTAGCAGGGAGGGGTAGTGAAGATACGCAGTATTTT	CASSLLAGRGSEDTQYF
TRBV6-6	TRBJ2-7	NA	NA	TGTGCCAGCAGTTACGGGTACAGGGAGACCTACGAGCAGTACTTC	CASSYGYRETYEQYF
TRBV21-1	TRBJ1-5	NA	NA	TGTGCCAGCAGCAAAGAGGGGGCGGGAAATCAGCCCCAGCATTTT	CASSKEGAGNQPQHF
TRBV6-6	TRBJ1-3	NA	TRBD1	TGTGCCAGCAGTTCCCAAAGGACAGGGGGAAACACCATATATTTT	CASSSQRTGGNTIYF
TRBV6-6	TRBJ1-1	NA	NA	TGTGCCAGCAGCCAGGGATTTCGTACGAACACTGAAGCTTTCTTT	CASSQGFRTNTEAFF